This T cell receptor beta chain was profiled in a study of T cells in Graves' hyperthyroidism and ophthalmopathy. The CDR3 has 14 residues. V dropped 3 bases and J dropped 5; count of bases not matched to a gene: 6. Germline V lookup: CDR1 SGHNT, CDR2 YYREEE (reference sequence). Patients were excluded because of uncontrolled infection, other autoimmune disease, pregnancy or lactation. This clonotype has a handful of counts. Using RNA transcripts as the source, TCR beta CDR3 regions were amplified. An initial round of RT-PCR targeting the TCR CDR3 relied on the HTBI primer set. One entry per CDR3 protein, called by TCRdb with MiXCR from the multiplex PCR reads. The data contain some 270,000 distinct CDR3 sequences, roughly 13% of them singletons.

The chain employs TRBV5-4 and TRBJ2-7, with 9 bases aligning to TRBD1. The clonotype comes from a woman aged 40 to 50 with Graves' hyperthyroidism. Sequencing was carried out using blood. In DNA form, the CDR3 reads TGTGCCAGCAGCTATGGACAGGGGAAGGACGAGCAGTACTTC. Protein product: CASSYGQGKDEQYF.